The 25 T cell receptor beta chains presented below share a single source sample, sequenced in a study of T cell clonality in common variable immunodeficiency. These receptors have no identified antigens. Study findings and constraints: Fewer deletions and N-nucleotide insertions were reportedly seen in common variable immunodeficiency TCR beta sequences.

Profiled with immunoSEQ multiplex PCR; TCRdb holds only in-frame clones, not every one. Listed for the sample are about 20,000 clones, none seen a single time. Sequencing input: peripheral blood mononuclear cells. These receptors were obtained from a human donor with common variable immunodeficiency.

For this clone: The read gets to within 3 residues of the CDR3 end, and the germline J gene fills in the rest. This chain joins TRBV2 and TRBJ2-1; 9 nucleotides match TRBD2. The CDR3 spans 13 residues. CDR1 is SNHLY, CDR2 FYNNEI, per germline. V was clipped by 9 bases and J by 5 bases; unmatched bases: 5. The DNA read from the CDR3 is TGTGCCAGTTGGACTAGCGCAGACAATGAG. It encodes CASWTSADNE. The CDR3 in its entirety is CASWTSADNEQFF.

This clone was counted only a few times. The DNA ends 3 residues before the CDR3 does, and the rest of the CDR3 is filled in from the germline J gene. The chain combines TRBV18 with TRBJ2-1; either TRBD1 or TRBD2 may fit D (7 bases each). The V end lost 2 bases, the J end lost 8 bases, and 13 bases lay between the germline ends. This CDR3 is built from 14 residues. Germline assignment: CDR1 KGHSH and CDR2 LQKENI. The CDR3: CASSPNRGGDEQFF. Partial CDR3 DNA: TGTGCCAGCTCACCAAACAGGGGAGGGGATGAG.

By sample fraction, this clone is medium-sized. The sequenced part of the CDR3 DNA is TGTGCCAGCAGCTTGGGCGCCGCGGGGAACACAGATACG. Translating gives CASSLGAAGNTDT. The full-length CDR3 reads as CASSLGAAGNTDTQYF. The chain recombines TRBV5-4 with TRBJ2-3, with D perhaps matching TRBD2 (6 bases). The read halts 3 residues ahead of the CDR3 end, with the missing end drawn from the germline J gene. The CDR3 is 16 residues long. V shed 0 bases and J shed 2 bases, with 13 bases lying between them. Per the germline V gene, CDR1 is SGHNT and CDR2 is YYREEE (reference sequence).

This clone was seen only a few times. The CDR3 end is not reached by the read, which stops 3 residues before it; the germline J gene fills it in. The rearrangement uses TRBV18 and TRBJ1-2; the D gene is possibly TRBD1 (5 bases). Germline V gene lookup returns CDR1 KGHSH and CDR2 LQKENI. The CDR3 is made up of 12 amino acids. V lost 6 bases and J 7 bases, leaving 12 bases between the germline ends. CDR3: CASSLNQGGYTF. The sequenced CDR3 bases are TGTGCCAGCTCCCTAAACCAGGGTGGC.

Details on this clone: The CDR3 goes on 3 residues after the read ends, and that part is filled in from the germline J gene. The rearrangement links TRBV7-2 to TRBJ2-1, with D possibly matching TRBD1 (6 bases). The CDR3 is made up of 15 amino acids. Per germline, CDR1 SGHTA and CDR2 FQGNSA. Between the trimmed V and J ends, which lost 5 bases and 5 bases, there was a span of 16 bases. Here the CDR3 reads CASSQTGVGHNEQFF. The CDR3 DNA, read in part, is TGTGCCAGCAGCCAGACAGGCGTGGGACACAATGAG.

In its sample, this clone ranks as medium-sized. Coverage ceases 3 residues before the CDR3 finishes, and the germline J gene fills in the end. The chain employs TRBV6-4 and TRBJ1-6; a weak D match, TRBD1 (5 bases). Germline lookup yields CDR1 MRHNA and CDR2 SNTAGT. The CDR3 loop spans 14 amino acids. Trimming removed 2 bases from V and 10 bases from J, with 12 bases in between. The CDR3 sequence: CASSDGVTGSPLHF. The sequenced part of the CDR3 DNA is TGTGCCAGCAGTGACGGGGTAACAGGATCACCC.

This clone was counted only a few times. The read halts 3 residues ahead of the CDR3 end, with the missing end drawn from the germline J gene. The chain employs TRBV19 and TRBJ2-3; 11 positions match TRBD2. Looked up from germline, CDR1 is LNHDA and CDR2 is SQIVND (reference sequence). Germline trimming cut 5 bases from V and 0 bases from J; bases unmatched to any gene: 16. The CDR3 is made up of 20 amino acids. The sequenced CDR3 bases are TGTGCCAGTAGTCCATCTAGCGGGGGGTCACAGCTCGGTAGCACAGATACG. Translated: CASSPSSGGSQLGSTDT. The CDR3 in full is CASSPSSGGSQLGSTDTQYF.

With regard to this clone: The CDR3 extends 3 residues past the end of the read, so its final part is completed from the germline J gene. The chain has TRBV20-1 and TRBJ2-5; 7 bases agree with TRBD1. With V trimmed by 0 bases and J by 2 bases, 9 bases remained unmatched. There are 16 residues in the CDR3. Per germline, CDR1 DFQATT and CDR2 SNEGSKA (reference sequence). The CDR3 DNA, read in part, is TGCAGTGCTAGAGATCCCCTAAGGGGGCCTCAAGAGACC. Its protein product is CSARDPLRGPQET. The whole CDR3 region reads CSARDPLRGPQETQYF.

In regard to this clone: Read coverage stops 3 residues before the CDR3 terminus; the germline J gene supplies the remainder. The rearrangement joins TRBV7-9 to TRBJ2-7, with 7 bases fitting TRBD2. CDR1 and CDR2 (germline): SEHNR, FQNEAQ (reference sequence). V gave up 4 bases and J gave up 2 bases; unmatched junction bases: 5. This CDR3 has 14 amino acids. The CDR3 sequence: CASSSPGLPYEQYF. The covered CDR3 bases are TGTGCCAGCAGCTCCCCGGGACTACCCTACGAG.

Concerning this clone itself: The CDR3 end falls 3 residues outside the read, so it is completed with the germline J gene. This chain uses TRBV23-1 with TRBJ2-5, with a tentative D call TRBD1 (5 bases). TRBV23-1 is an ORF for which the function is uncertain. CDR3 length equals 15 residues. V was pared by 0 bases and J by 5 bases, with 13 bases between. The CDR3 DNA, read in part, is TGCGCCAGCAGTCAATCCCGCAGGGCGAAGGAGACC. This encodes CASSQSRRAKET. Given in full, the CDR3 is CASSQSRRAKETQYF.

Note on this clone: The read halts 3 residues ahead of the CDR3 end, with the missing end drawn from the germline J gene. The chain joins TRBV7-9 to TRBJ1-3, with 7 bases matching TRBD1. The CDR3 length is 14 residues. Germline V gives CDR1 SEHNR, CDR2 FQNEAQ (reference sequence). With V trimmed by 5 bases and J by 1 base, 2 bases remained unmatched. The part of the CDR3 DNA that was read is TGTGCCAGCAGCCTACAGGGGTCTGGAAACACC. Its translation: CASSLQGSGNT. The whole CDR3 region reads CASSLQGSGNTIYF.

Notes on this clone: The observed sequence ends 3 residues before the CDR3 terminus, with the missing tail filled in from the germline J gene. J is TRBJ1-5 and V is TRBV7-6, with 7 positions matching TRBD1. CDR3 length: 13 residues. The germline CDR1 and CDR2 sequences are SGHVS and FNYEAQ. The junction had 1 base not matched to a gene; V was cut back by 2 bases and J by 6 bases. The sequenced CDR3 bases are TGTGCCAGCAGCTTAAACAGGGGTCAGCCC. Its translation: CASSLNRGQP. The whole CDR3 sequence reads CASSLNRGQPQHF.

This clone was counted at least ten times. The observed sequence ends 3 residues before the CDR3 terminus, with the missing tail filled in from the germline J gene. The chain is built from TRBV7-2 and TRBJ2-1; TRBD2 aligns across 7 bases. Unmatched junction bases numbered 6, after V lost 4 bases and J lost 3 bases. This CDR3 spans 15 amino acids. Germline V gene lookup returns CDR1 SGHTA and CDR2 FQGNSA. The DNA read from the CDR3 is TGTGCCAGCAGCTATTTGGGGGGGGGCTACAATGAG. Translated, it gives CASSYLGGGYNE. The entire CDR3 is CASSYLGGGYNEQFF.

This clone occurred a few times. The CDR3 is cut off 3 residues early in the read; its end comes from the germline J gene. The V gene is TRBV18, the J gene TRBJ2-7, with D perhaps matching TRBD2 (5 bases). This CDR3 is built from 15 residues. Germline CDR1 reads KGHSH; CDR2 reads LQKENI. Trimming took off 3 bases at V and 6 bases at J, with 18 bases between the two ends. CDR3 region: CASSPRVRTPTEQYF. CDR3 DNA, as far as it was read: TGTGCCAGCTCACCTCGGGTGAGGACTCCCACCGAG.

In its sample, this clone was seen a few times. The sequenced fragment ends 3 residues before the CDR3 boundary, so the rest is inferred from the germline J gene. Different DNA sequences within this sample yield the same CDR3. J is TRBJ2-7 and V is TRBV18; D is perhaps TRBD1 (6 bases). CDR1 is KGHSH, CDR2 LQKENI, per germline. This CDR3 has 13 amino acids. V dropped 6 bases and J dropped 5 bases, with 14 bases sitting between them. The sequenced CDR3 bases are TGTGCCAGCTCCTCCTTCAGGGGTGACGAG. It specifies CASSSFRGDE. The whole CDR3 is CASSSFRGDEQYF.

A note on this clone: The read terminates 3 residues ahead of where the CDR3 ends, so the germline J gene completes it. This sequence joins TRBV7-2 and TRBJ2-3, with TRBD2 identical over 8 bases. Trimming took 5 bases from V and 3 from J; bases not matched to a gene: 7. Germline V gene sequence: CDR1 SGHTA, CDR2 FQGNSA. This CDR3 has 15 residues. Partial CDR3 DNA: TGTGCCAGCAGCACAGTGCGGGGGGCGACAGATACG. Protein: CASSTVRGATDT. The full CDR3 reads CASSTVRGATDTQYF.

Turning to this clone: Coverage ceases 3 residues before the CDR3 finishes, and the germline J gene fills in the end. This chain connects TRBV30 to TRBJ2-1; 13 bases line up with TRBD2. The CDR3 covers 16 residues. Trimming removed 5 bases from V and 0 bases from J; junction bases left unmatched: 4. The germline V gene encodes CDR1 GTSNPN and CDR2 SVGIG (reference sequence). Here the CDR3 reads CAWLRTSGSSYNEQFF. The part of the CDR3 DNA that was read is TGTGCCTGGTTGCGGACTAGCGGGAGCTCCTACAATGAG. Using reference TRBV30 and TRBJ2-1 for the parts outside the CDR3, the full variable domain is SQTIHQWPATLVQPVGSPLSLECTVEGTSNPNLYWYRQAAGRGLQLLFYSVGIGQISSEVPQNLSASRPQDRQFILSSKKLLLSDSGFYLCAWLRTSGSSYNEQFFGPGTRLTVL.

In its sample, this clone was seen a few times. The CDR3 end falls 3 residues outside the read, so it is completed with the germline J gene. The J gene is TRBJ2-5, the V gene TRBV7-6, with 9 bases lining up with TRBD2. There are 13 residues in the CDR3. Germline values: CDR1 SGHVS, CDR2 FNYEAQ. CDR3 region: CASSLRTSETQYF. Incomplete CDR3 DNA: TGTGCCAGCAGCCTCCGGACTAGCGAAACC.

In regard to this clone: Read data end 3 residues before the CDR3 end; the end is taken from the germline J gene. The chain couples TRBV18 to TRBJ2-1; 10 positions agree with TRBD2. The V segment lost 6 bases and the J segment 6 bases; nucleotides outside the gene matches: 5. The germline CDR1 and CDR2 sequences are KGHSH and LQKENI. The CDR3 has 14 residues. The CDR3 spells CASSGSSGSNEQFF. The part of the CDR3 DNA that was read is TGTGCCAGCTCCGGATCTAGCGGGAGCAATGAG.

A word on this clone: The read stops 3 residues short of the end of the CDR3; the missing end is completed from the germline J gene. This rearrangement joins TRBV5-1 to TRBJ2-5; 13 bases map to TRBD2. The CDR3 consists of 15 residues. Trimming removed 3 bases from V and 4 bases from J; junction bases left unmatched: 3. Germline V gene lookup returns CDR1 SGHRS and CDR2 YFSETQ. The CDR3 protein is CASSWTSGGGETQYF. The CDR3 DNA, read in part, is TGCGCCAGCAGCTGGACTAGCGGGGGAGGAGAGACC.

There are many counts of this clone. The CDR3 end is not reached by the read, which stops 3 residues before it; the germline J gene fills it in. The chain uses TRBV19 and TRBJ2-6; D not resolved. The CDR3 has 16 residues. Germline V lookup: CDR1 LNHDA, CDR2 SQIVND (reference sequence). Deletions cut 2 bases from V and 0 bases from J, with 8 bases between. CDR3 DNA (partial): TGTGCCAGTAGTATAATCCAGATCTCTGGGGCCAACGTC. As protein: CASSIIQISGANV. The whole CDR3 protein reads CASSIIQISGANVLTF.

This clone was counted between two and nine times. Sequencing ends 3 residues short of the CDR3 end; the germline J gene provides the rest. The chain couples TRBV5-1 to TRBJ2-3, with D tentatively TRBD1 (6 bases). Germline lookup yields CDR1 SGHRS and CDR2 YFSETQ. CDR3 length: 15 amino acids. The V and J ends lost 4 bases and 0 bases respectively, with 12 bases between them. CDR3 DNA (partial): TGCGCCAGCAGCCCGGACAGCCTTAGCACAGATACG. Translated: CASSPDSLSTDT. The entire CDR3 is CASSPDSLSTDTQYF. The full variable domain, its missing parts supplied by reference TRBV5-1 and TRBJ2-3, is KAGVTQTPRYLIKTRGQQVTLSCSPISGHRSVSWYQQTPGQGLQFLFEYFSETQRNKGNFPGRFSGRQFSNSRSEMNVSTLELGDSALYLCASSPDSLSTDTQYFGPGTRLTVL.

CDR3 DNA (partial): TGTGCCAGCAGCTACCGGGGGGGAGATACG. This gives the protein CASSYRGGDT. The complete CDR3 reads CASSYRGGDTQYF. The chain carries TRBV7-9 and TRBJ2-3; 8 nucleotides match TRBD2. The observed sequence ends 3 residues before the CDR3 terminus, with the missing tail filled in from the germline J gene. The CDR3 covers 13 residues. Germline-derived CDR1 and CDR2 are SEHNR and FQNEAQ (reference sequence). The trim removed 4 bases at V and 5 bases at J, leaving 2 bases unmatched.

There are a few counts of this clone. The read stops 3 residues short of the end of the CDR3; the missing end is completed from the germline J gene. The chain uses TRBV6-2 or TRBV6-3 and TRBJ2-7; D might be TRBD1 (5 bases). Germline CDR1 is MNHEY and CDR2 is SVGEGT. The length of the CDR3 is 14 residues. Trimming took off 5 bases at V and 6 bases at J, with 17 bases between the two ends. The part of the CDR3 DNA that was read is TGTGCCAGCAGTCTCAGCTCGACAGTCCGCGAG. Protein product: CASSLSSTVRE. The whole CDR3 sequence reads CASSLSSTVREQYF.

On this clone itself: The read finishes 3 residues shy of the CDR3 end, and the germline J gene is used to complete it. V is TRBV30 and J is TRBJ2-7; 7 nucleotides align to TRBD1. The CDR3 is 15 amino acids. Trimming at V came to 4 bases and at J to 4 bases, leaving 13 bases not matched to a gene. The germline gives CDR1 GTSNPN, CDR2 SVGIG (reference sequence). The CDR3 region is CAWNRVGGGQYEQYF. CDR3 bases read: TGTGCCTGGAACCGGGTAGGGGGCGGGCAATACGAG.